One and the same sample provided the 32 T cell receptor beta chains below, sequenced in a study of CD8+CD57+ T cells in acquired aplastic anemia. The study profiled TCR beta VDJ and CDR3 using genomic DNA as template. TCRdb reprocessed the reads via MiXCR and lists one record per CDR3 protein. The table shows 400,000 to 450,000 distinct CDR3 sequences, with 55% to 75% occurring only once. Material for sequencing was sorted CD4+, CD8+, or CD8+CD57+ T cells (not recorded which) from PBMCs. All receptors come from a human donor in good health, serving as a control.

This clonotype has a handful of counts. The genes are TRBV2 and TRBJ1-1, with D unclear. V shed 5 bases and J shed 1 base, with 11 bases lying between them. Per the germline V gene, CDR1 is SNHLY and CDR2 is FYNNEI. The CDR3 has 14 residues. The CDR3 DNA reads TGTGCCAGCAGTTCTGACATGGGGAACACTGAAGCTTTCTTT. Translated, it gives CASSSDMGNTEAFF.

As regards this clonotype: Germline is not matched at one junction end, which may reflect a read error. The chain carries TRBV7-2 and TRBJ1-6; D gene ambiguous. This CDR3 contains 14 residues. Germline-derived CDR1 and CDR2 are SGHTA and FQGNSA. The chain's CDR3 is CASSFHQRTVQLAF. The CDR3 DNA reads TGTGCCAGCAGCTTTCACCAGCGTACAGTACAACTAGCATTT.

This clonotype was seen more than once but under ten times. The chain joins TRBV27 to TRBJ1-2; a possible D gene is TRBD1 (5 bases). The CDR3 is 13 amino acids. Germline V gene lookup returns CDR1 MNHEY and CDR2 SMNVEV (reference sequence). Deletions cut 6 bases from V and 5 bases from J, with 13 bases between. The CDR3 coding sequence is TGTGCCAGCAGCCAGGGCGGCGAGTATGGCTACACCTTC. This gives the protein CASSQGGEYGYTF.

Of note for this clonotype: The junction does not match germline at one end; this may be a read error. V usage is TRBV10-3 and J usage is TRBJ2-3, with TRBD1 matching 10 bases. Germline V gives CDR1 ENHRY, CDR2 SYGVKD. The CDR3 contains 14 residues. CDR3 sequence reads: CTTGQGDSTDTQYF. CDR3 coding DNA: TGCACCACCGGACAGGGGGATAGCACAGATACGCAGTATTTT.

CDR3 sequence (DNA): TGTGCCAGTAGCCTTCCCGACTGGAACTCCTACAATGAAAAACTGTTTTTT. Its translation is CASSLPDWNSYNEKLFF. V gene TRBV19 combines with J gene TRBJ1-4, with no clear D. Germline V gene sequence: CDR1 LNHDA, CDR2 SQIVND (reference sequence). The CDR3 is made up of 17 amino acids. Trimming left V 6 bases short and J 5 bases short, with 22 bases between. Variable domain in full (rest from reference TRBV19 and TRBJ1-4): DGGITQSPKYLFRKEGQNVTLSCEQNLNHDAMYWYRQDPGQGLRLIYYSQIVNDFQKGDIAEGYSVSREKKESFPLTVTSAQKNPTAFYLCASSLPDWNSYNEKLFFGSGTQLSVL.

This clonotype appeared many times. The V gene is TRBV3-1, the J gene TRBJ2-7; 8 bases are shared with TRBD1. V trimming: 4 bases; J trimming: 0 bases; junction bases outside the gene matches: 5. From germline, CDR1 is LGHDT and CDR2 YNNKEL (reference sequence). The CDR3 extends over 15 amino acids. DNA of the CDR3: TGTGCCAGCAGCCGACAGACAGGGGCCTCCTACGAGCAGTACTTC. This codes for CASSRQTGASYEQYF.

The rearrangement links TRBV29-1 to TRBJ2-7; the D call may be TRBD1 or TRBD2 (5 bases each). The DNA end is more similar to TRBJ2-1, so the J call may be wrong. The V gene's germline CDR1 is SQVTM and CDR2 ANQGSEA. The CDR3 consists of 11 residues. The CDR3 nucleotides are TGCAGCTGGGGGATCGGTGATGAGCAGTTCTTC. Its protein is CSWGIGDEQFF.

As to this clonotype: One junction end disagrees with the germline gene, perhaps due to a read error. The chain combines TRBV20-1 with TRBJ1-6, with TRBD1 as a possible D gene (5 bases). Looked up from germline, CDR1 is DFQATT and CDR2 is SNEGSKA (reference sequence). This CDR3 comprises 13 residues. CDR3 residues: CSAREAGSSPLHF. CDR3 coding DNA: TGCAGTGCCAGAGAGGCAGGGAGTTCACCCCTCCACTTT.

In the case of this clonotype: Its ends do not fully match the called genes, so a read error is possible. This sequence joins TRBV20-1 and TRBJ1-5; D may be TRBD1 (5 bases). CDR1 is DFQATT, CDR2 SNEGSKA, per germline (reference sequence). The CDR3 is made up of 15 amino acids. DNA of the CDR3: TGCACTGCTAGTGCGACCGGGACTAGCGATCAGCCCCAGCATTTT. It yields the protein CTASATGTSDQPQHF.

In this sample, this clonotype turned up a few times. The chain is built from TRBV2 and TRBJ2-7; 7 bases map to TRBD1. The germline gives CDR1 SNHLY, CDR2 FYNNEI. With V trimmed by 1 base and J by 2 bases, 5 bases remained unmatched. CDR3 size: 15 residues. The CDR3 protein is CASSEGQGRTYEQYF. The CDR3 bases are TGTGCCAGCAGTGAAGGACAGGGTAGGACCTACGAGCAGTACTTC.

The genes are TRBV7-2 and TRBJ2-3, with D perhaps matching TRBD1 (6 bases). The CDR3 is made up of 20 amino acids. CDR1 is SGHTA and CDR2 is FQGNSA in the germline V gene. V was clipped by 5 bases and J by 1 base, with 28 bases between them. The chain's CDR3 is CASSQGRGEAYTTGTDTQYF. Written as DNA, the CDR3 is TGTGCCAGCAGCCAGGGCAGGGGAGAAGCTTATACTACTGGCACAGATACGCAGTATTTT.

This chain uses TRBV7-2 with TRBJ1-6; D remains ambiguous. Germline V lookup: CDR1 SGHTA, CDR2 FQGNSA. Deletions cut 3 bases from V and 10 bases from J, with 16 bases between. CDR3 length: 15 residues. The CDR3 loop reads CASSLALWEWSPLHF. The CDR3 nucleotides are TGTGCCAGCAGCTTGGCCCTGTGGGAATGGTCACCCCTCCACTTT.

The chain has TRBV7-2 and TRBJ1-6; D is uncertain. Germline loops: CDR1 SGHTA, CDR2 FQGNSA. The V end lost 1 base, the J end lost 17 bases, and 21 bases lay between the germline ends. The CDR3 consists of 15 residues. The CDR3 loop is CASSLDTNTEAFFHF. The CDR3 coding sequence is TGTGCCAGCAGCTTAGACACGAACACTGAAGCTTTCTTCCACTTT.

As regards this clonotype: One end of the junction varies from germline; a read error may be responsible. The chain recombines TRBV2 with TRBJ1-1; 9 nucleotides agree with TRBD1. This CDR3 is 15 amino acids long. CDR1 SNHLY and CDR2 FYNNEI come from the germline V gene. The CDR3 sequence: CASLRTGGGNPEALF. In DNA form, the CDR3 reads TGTGCCAGCCTCAGAACAGGGGGCGGAAACCCTGAAGCTTTGTTT.

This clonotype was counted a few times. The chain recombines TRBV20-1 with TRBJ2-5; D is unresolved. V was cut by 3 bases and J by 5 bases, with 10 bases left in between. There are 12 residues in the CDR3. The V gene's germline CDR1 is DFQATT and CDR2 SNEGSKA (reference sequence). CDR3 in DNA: TGCAGTGCTAGTCGCGCTGAGGAGACCCAGTACTTC. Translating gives CSASRAEETQYF.

CDR3 protein: CASSLDSGRGYTF. CDR3 bases: TGTGCCAGCAGCCTGGACAGCGGCCGTGGCTACACCTTC. The chain has TRBV5-4 and TRBJ1-2; possible D gene TRBD1, 6 bases. V shed 4 bases and J shed 7 bases, with 14 bases lying between them. The length of the CDR3 is 13 residues. CDR1 is SGHNT, CDR2 YYREEE, per germline (reference sequence).

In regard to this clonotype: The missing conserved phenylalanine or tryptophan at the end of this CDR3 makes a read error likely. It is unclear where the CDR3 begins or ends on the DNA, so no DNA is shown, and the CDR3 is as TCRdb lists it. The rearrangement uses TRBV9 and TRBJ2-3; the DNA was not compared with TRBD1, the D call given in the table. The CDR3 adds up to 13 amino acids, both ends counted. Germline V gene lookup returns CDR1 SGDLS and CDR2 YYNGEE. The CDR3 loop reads CASSVNILGMQDI.

CDR3 amino acids: CASSFRGENSPLHF. CDR3 sequence (DNA): TGTGCCAGCAGTTTTCGAGGGGAAAATTCACCCCTCCACTTT. V is TRBV12-3 or TRBV12-4 and J is TRBJ1-6; tentatively, D is TRBD1 (5 bases). V lost 3 bases and J lost 7, with 10 bases in between. This CDR3 region has 14 residues.

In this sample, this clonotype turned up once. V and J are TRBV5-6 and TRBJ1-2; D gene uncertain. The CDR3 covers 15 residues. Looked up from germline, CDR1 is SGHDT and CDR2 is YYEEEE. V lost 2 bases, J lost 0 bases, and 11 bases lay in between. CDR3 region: CASSFAGVANYGYTF. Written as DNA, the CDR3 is TGTGCCAGCAGCTTCGCCGGGGTAGCTAACTATGGCTACACCTTC. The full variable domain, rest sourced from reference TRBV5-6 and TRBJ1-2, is DAGVTQSPTHLIKTRGQQVTLRCSPKSGHDTVSWYQQALGQGPQFIFQYYEEEERQRGNFPDRFSGHQFPNYSSELNVNALLLGDSALYLCASSFAGVANYGYTFGSGTRLTVV.

CDR3 in amino acids: CARSHPASGDTQYF. The DNA for the CDR3 is TGTGCCAGGAGTCACCCCGCTAGCGGGGATACGCAGTATTTT. The rearrangement uses TRBV2 and TRBJ2-3, with TRBD2 matching 8 bases. Germline CDR1 is SNHLY and CDR2 is FYNNEI. Trimming removed 9 bases from V and 6 bases from J; junction bases left unmatched: 11. CDR3 length: 14 amino acids.

In DNA form, the CDR3 reads TGCAGTGCTAGAGATGCGGCCAGGGGAGGGGACACTGAAGCTTTCTTT. Amino acid sequence: CSARDAARGGDTEAFF. The V call is TRBV20-1, the J call TRBJ1-1; D may be TRBD1 (6 bases). Germline V gives CDR1 DFQATT, CDR2 SNEGSKA (reference sequence). CDR3 length: 16 amino acids. V lost 0 bases to trimming and J lost 3 bases, with 17 bases between them.

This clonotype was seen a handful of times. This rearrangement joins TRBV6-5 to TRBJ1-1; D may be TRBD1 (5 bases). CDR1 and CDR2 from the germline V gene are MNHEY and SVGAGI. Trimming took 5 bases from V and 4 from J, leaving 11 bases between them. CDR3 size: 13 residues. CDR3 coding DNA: TGTGCCAGCAGTGAATCTAGGGGCACTGAAGCTTTCTTT. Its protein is CASSESRGTEAFF.

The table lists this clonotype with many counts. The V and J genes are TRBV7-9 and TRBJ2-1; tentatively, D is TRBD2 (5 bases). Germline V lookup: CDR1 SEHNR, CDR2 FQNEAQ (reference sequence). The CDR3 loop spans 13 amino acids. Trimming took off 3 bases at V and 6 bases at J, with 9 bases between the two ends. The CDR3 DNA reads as TGTGCCAGCAGCTTCGGGGTCCGCAATGAGCAGTTCTTC. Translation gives CASSFGVRNEQFF.

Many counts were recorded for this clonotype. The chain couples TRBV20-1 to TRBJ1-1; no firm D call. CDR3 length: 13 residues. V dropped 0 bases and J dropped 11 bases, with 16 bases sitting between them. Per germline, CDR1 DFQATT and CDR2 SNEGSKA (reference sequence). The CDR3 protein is CSARDRNSLVAFF. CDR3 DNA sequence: TGCAGTGCTAGAGATAGAAACAGTCTTGTTGCTTTCTTT.

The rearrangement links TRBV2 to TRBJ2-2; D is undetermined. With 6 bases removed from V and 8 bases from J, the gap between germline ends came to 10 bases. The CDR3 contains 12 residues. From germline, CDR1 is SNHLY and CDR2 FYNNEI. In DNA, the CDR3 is TGTGCCAGCAGGCCGGACCTTGGGGAGCTGTTTTTT. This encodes CASRPDLGELFF. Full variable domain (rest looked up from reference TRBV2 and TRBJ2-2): EPEVTQTPSHQVTQMGQEVILRCVPISNHLYFYWYRQILGQKVEFLVSFYNNEISEKSEIFDDQFSVERPDGSNFTLKIRSTKLEDSAMYFCASRPDLGELFFGEGSRLTVL.

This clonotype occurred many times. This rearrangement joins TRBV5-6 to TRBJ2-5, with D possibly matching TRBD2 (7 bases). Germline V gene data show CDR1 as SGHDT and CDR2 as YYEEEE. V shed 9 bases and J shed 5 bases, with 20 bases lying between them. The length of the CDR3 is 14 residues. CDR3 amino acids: CATYERGQGETQYF. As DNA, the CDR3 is TGTGCCACCTACGAGCGGGGCCAGGGGGAGACCCAGTACTTC.

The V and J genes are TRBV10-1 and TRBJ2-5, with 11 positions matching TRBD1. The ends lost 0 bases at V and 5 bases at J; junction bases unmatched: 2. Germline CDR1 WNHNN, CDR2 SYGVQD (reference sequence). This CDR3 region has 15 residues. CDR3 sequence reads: CASSESGDRGETQYF. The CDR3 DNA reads TGCGCCAGCAGTGAGTCGGGGGACAGGGGGGAGACCCAGTACTTC.

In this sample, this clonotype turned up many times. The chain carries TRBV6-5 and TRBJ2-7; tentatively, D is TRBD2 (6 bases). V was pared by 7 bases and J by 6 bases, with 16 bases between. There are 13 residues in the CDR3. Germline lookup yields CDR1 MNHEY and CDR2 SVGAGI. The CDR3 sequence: CASTGPGVGEQYF. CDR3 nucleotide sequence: TGTGCCAGCACTGGGCCGGGGGTGGGCGAGCAGTACTTC.

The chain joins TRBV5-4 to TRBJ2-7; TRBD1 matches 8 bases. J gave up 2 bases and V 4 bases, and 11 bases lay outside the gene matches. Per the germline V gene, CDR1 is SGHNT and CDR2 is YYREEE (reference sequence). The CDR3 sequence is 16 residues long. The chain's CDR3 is CASSPWDRQGTYEQYF. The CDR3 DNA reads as TGTGCCAGCAGCCCCTGGGACAGGCAGGGAACCTACGAGCAGTACTTC.

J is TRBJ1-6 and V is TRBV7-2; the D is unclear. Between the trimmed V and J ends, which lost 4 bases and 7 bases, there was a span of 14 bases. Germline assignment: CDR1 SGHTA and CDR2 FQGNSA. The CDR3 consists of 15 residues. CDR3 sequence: CASSSAVTQNSPLHF. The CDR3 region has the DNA TGTGCCAGCAGCTCTGCGGTTACACAGAATTCACCCCTCCACTTT.

CDR3 DNA: TGTGCCAGCAGCCTACTGGCGGGGGGGCCGAGGGAGCTGTTTTTT. Its protein is CASSLLAGGPRELFF. V usage is TRBV7-2 and J usage is TRBJ2-2, with 9 bases fitting TRBD2. The length of the CDR3 is 15 residues. The germline V gene has CDR1 SGHTA and CDR2 FQGNSA. Trimming took 5 bases from V and 9 from J; bases not matched to a gene: 10. Combining the CDR3 with reference TRBV7-2 and TRBJ2-2 gives the whole variable domain GAGVSQSPSNKVTEKGKDVELRCDPISGHTALYWYRQSLGQGLEFLIYFQGNSAPDKSGLPSDRFSAERTGGSVSTLTIQRTQQEDSAVYLCASSLLAGGPRELFFGEGSRLTVL.

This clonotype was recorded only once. CDR3 nucleotide sequence: TGCAGTGCTCTCCAGGGTTGGAATGAAGCCCAGTACTTC. Encoded protein: CSALQGWNEAQYF. This chain joins TRBV20-1 and TRBJ2-5; tentative D call: TRBD1 (5 bases). V shed 5 bases and J shed 9 bases, with 19 bases lying between them. Germline CDR1 and CDR2: DFQATT and SNEGSKA (reference sequence). The CDR3 covers 13 residues.